The 32 T cell receptor beta chains listed next were all sequenced from one sample in a study of CD8 T cells in ankylosing spondylitis. MiXCR, run by TCRdb on the 5' RACE reads, gives a single entry per CDR3 protein. The table shows about 280,000 distinct CDR3 sequences, with 20% occurring only once. Sequencing was carried out using blood, either unsorted or a sorted T cell fraction (not recorded which). The source of these receptors is a male donor with ankylosing spondylitis or in good health (not recorded which).

For the CDR3, the DNA is TGCAGCGTTGAAACGGGGGCGAGCTCTGGAAACACCATATATTTT. Amino acids: CSVETGASSGNTIYF. The rearrangement joins TRBV29-1 to TRBJ1-3, with D possibly TRBD1 on 6 matching bases. The CDR3 loop spans 15 amino acids. In germline, CDR1 is SQVTM, CDR2 ANQGSEA. V was shortened by 2 bases and J by 0 bases, with 11 bases between the two germline ends. Together with reference TRBV29-1 and TRBJ1-3, the CDR3 gives the full variable domain: SAVISQKPSRDICQRGTSLTIQCQVDSQVTMMFWYRQQPGQSLTLIATANQGSEATYESGFVIDKFPISRPNLTFSTLTVSNMSPEDSSIYLCSVETGASSGNTIYFGEGSWLTVV.

The chain combines TRBV19 with TRBJ1-5; D is uncertain. V gave up 2 bases and J gave up 6 bases, with 11 bases separating them. The germline V gene has CDR1 LNHDA and CDR2 SQIVND (reference sequence). CDR3 length equals 14 residues. The CDR3 spells CASSIFGLGQPQHF. The CDR3 DNA sequence: TGTGCCAGTAGTATATTCGGGTTGGGTCAGCCCCAGCATTTT.

This clonotype was counted only a few times. J is TRBJ2-1 and V is TRBV24-1, with TRBD2 identical over 7 bases. The CDR3 is made up of 15 amino acids. V was clipped by 3 bases and J by 2 bases; unmatched bases: 3. Germline-derived CDR1 and CDR2 are KGHDR and SFDVKD. CDR3 amino acids: CATSDRGGAYNEQFF. For the CDR3, the DNA is TGTGCCACCAGTGATCGCGGGGGAGCCTACAATGAGCAGTTCTTC.

The chain uses TRBV5-1 and TRBJ1-4; tentative D call: TRBD1 (5 bases). The CDR3 totals 15 residues. Germline V CDR1 and CDR2: SGHRS, YFSETQ. Trimming took 0 bases from V and 4 from J, leaving 10 bases between them. The DNA for the CDR3 is TGCGCCAGCAGCTTGGCGGGACCGGGTAATGAAAAACTGTTTTTT. Residues: CASSLAGPGNEKLFF.

The sample holds many counts of this clonotype. The chain is built from TRBV5-1 and TRBJ2-1; tentatively, D is TRBD1 (5 bases). Trimming took off 0 bases at V and 0 bases at J, with 7 bases between the two ends. The CDR3 extends over 15 amino acids. Germline V gene data show CDR1 as SGHRS and CDR2 as YFSETQ. The CDR3 protein is CASSLGQSSYNEQFF. The CDR3 DNA reads TGCGCCAGCAGCTTGGGACAGAGCTCCTACAATGAGCAGTTCTTC.

The chain couples TRBV10-3 to TRBJ1-1, with 8 positions matching TRBD1. The CDR3 is made up of 14 amino acids. The junction had 10 bases not matched to a gene; V was cut back by 6 bases and J by 7 bases. Germline assignment: CDR1 ENHRY and CDR2 SYGVKD. CDR3 amino acids: CAIREGQGTIEAFF. The CDR3 DNA is TGTGCCATCAGGGAAGGACAGGGTACGATTGAAGCTTTCTTT.

CDR3 sequence: CASSLPRGPSTDTQYF. The CDR3, as DNA: TGTGCCAGCAGTTTGCCCAGGGGGCCCAGCACAGATACGCAGTATTTT. V and J are TRBV12-3 or TRBV12-4 and TRBJ2-3; 8 positions agree with TRBD1. V shed 3 bases, J shed 0 bases, and the junction held 5 bases outside the gene matches. This CDR3 is 16 amino acids long.

The V gene is TRBV2, the J gene TRBJ2-2; TRBD1 or TRBD2 may be the D gene (5 bases each). Trimming shortened V by 8 bases and J by 0 bases, and 19 bases separated the two germline ends. CDR3 length equals 17 residues. Germline assignment: CDR1 SNHLY and CDR2 FYNNEI. This CDR3 reads CASGMESRGANTGELFF. The CDR3 nucleotides are TGTGCCAGCGGTATGGAGAGTCGGGGCGCGAACACCGGGGAGCTGTTTTTT. Filled out from reference TRBV2 and TRBJ2-2, the complete variable domain reads EPEVTQTPSHQVTQMGQEVILRCVPISNHLYFYWYRQILGQKVEFLVSFYNNEISEKSEIFDDQFSVERPDGSNFTLKIRSTKLEDSAMYFCASGMESRGANTGELFFGEGSRLTVL.

This clonotype was seen only a few times. The chain joins TRBV12-3 or TRBV12-4 to TRBJ2-1, with D hard to call. Trimming cost V 1 base and J 8 bases, with 15 bases left between them. This CDR3 region has 15 residues. The CDR3 is CASSLGARIEDEQFF. For the CDR3, the DNA is TGTGCCAGCAGTTTAGGGGCTAGAATTGAGGATGAGCAGTTCTTC.

V gene TRBV3-1 combines with J gene TRBJ2-1; 10 bases line up with TRBD2. Germline CDR1 reads LGHDT; CDR2 reads YNNKEL (reference sequence). Trimming at V came to 4 bases and at J to 5 bases, leaving 8 bases not matched to a gene. The CDR3 is 16 residues long. The CDR3 region is CASSRKTSGDNNEQFF. The CDR3 DNA is TGTGCCAGCAGCCGGAAAACTAGCGGGGATAACAATGAGCAGTTCTTC.

The rearrangement joins TRBV27 to TRBJ1-5; 7 bases agree with TRBD1. V trimming: 4 bases; J trimming: 4 bases; junction bases outside the gene matches: 16. Germline CDR1 is MNHEY and CDR2 is SMNVEV (reference sequence). This CDR3 contains 18 residues. CDR3 residues: CASSSTVLYRGGNQPQHF. For the CDR3, the DNA is TGTGCCAGCAGTTCAACCGTACTATACAGGGGCGGGAATCAGCCCCAGCATTTT.

This clonotype was counted a few times. This chain connects TRBV25-1 to TRBJ1-1, with D hard to call. Germline loops: CDR1 MGHDK, CDR2 SYGVNS. Between the trimmed V and J ends, which lost 5 bases and 1 base, there was a span of 8 bases. The CDR3 spans 13 residues. CDR3 sequence reads: CASSMTPNTEAFF. In DNA form, the CDR3 reads TGTGCCAGCAGTATGACGCCGAACACTGAAGCTTTCTTT.

This clonotype occurred a few times. The CDR3 is CASSLLVLTSAGELFF. CDR3 sequence (DNA): TGTGCCAGCAGCTTATTGGTCTTGACTAGCGCCGGGGAGCTGTTTTTT. The V call is TRBV7-6, the J call TRBJ2-2; TRBD2 matches at 8 bases. The V and J ends lost 2 bases and 6 bases, in that order; junction bases with no gene match: 8. CDR1 and CDR2 (germline): SGHVS, FNYEAQ. This CDR3 has 16 residues.

This clonotype was seen a handful of times. The V call is TRBV9, the J call TRBJ2-5; D is undetermined. Germline V gene data show CDR1 as SGDLS and CDR2 as YYNGEE. This CDR3 is 16 amino acids long. Trimming removed 0 bases from V and 2 bases from J, with 14 bases in between. This CDR3 reads CASSVGSLDAQETQYF. In DNA form, the CDR3 reads TGTGCCAGCAGCGTAGGGAGCCTAGATGCACAAGAGACCCAGTACTTC. The full variable domain, rest sourced from reference TRBV9 and TRBJ2-5, is DSGVTQTPKHLITATGQRVTLRCSPRSGDLSVYWYQQSLDQGLQFLIQYYNGEERAKGNILERFSAQQFPDLHSELNLSSLELGDSALYFCASSVGSLDAQETQYFGPGTRLLVL.

This CDR3 reads CASSLKQGANEKLFF. CDR3 sequence (DNA): TGTGCCAGCAGTTTAAAACAGGGGGCTAATGAAAAACTGTTTTTT. This rearrangement joins TRBV28 to TRBJ1-4; 8 bases match TRBD1. Germline V gene lookup returns CDR1 MDHEN and CDR2 SYDVKM. This CDR3 is built from 15 residues. The V segment lost 2 bases and the J segment 3 bases; nucleotides outside the gene matches: 2.

This clonotype was observed a few times. J is TRBJ2-5 and V is TRBV5-1; tentatively, D is TRBD2 (5 bases). This CDR3 spans 11 amino acids. With 7 bases removed from V and 4 bases from J, the gap between germline ends came to 8 bases. From germline, CDR1 is SGHRS and CDR2 YFSETQ. This CDR3 reads CASREVETQYF. Written as DNA, the CDR3 is TGCGCCAGCCGGGAAGTAGAGACCCAGTACTTC.

This clonotype was counted between two and nine times. V gene TRBV28 combines with J gene TRBJ1-5; D perhaps matches TRBD1 (6 bases). Trimming took 3 bases from V and 5 from J, leaving 14 bases between them. CDR1 is MDHEN and CDR2 is SYDVKM in the germline V gene. The length of the CDR3 is 15 residues. As DNA, the CDR3 is TGTGCCAGCAGTTTTTCGCGCAGGGGAGATCAGCCCCAGCATTTT. It codes for CASSFSRRGDQPQHF.

This clonotype has a handful of counts. The chain links TRBV12-3 or TRBV12-4 to TRBJ2-1; 11 bases are a match to TRBD2. This CDR3 region has 17 residues. V gave up 3 bases and J gave up 5 bases; unmatched junction bases: 9. The CDR3 nucleotides are TGTGCCAGCAGTTTCCCCCAACTAGCGGGAGCGGACAATGAGCAGTTCTTC. Translated: CASSFPQLAGADNEQFF.

This chain uses TRBV5-1 with TRBJ2-1; TRBD2 is a possible D gene (5 bases). This CDR3 is built from 17 residues. Germline assignment: CDR1 SGHRS and CDR2 YFSETQ. Trimming left V 0 bases short and J 2 bases short, with 15 bases between. The CDR3 loop is CASSLGRGVVTYNEQFF. In DNA form, the CDR3 reads TGCGCCAGCAGCTTGGGTCGGGGAGTGGTCACCTACAATGAGCAGTTCTTC. Together with reference TRBV5-1 and TRBJ2-1, the CDR3 gives the full variable domain: KAGVTQTPRYLIKTRGQQVTLSCSPISGHRSVSWYQQTPGQGLQFLFEYFSETQRNKGNFPGRFSGRQFSNSRSEMNVSTLELGDSALYLCASSLGRGVVTYNEQFFGPGTRLTVL.

This clonotype came up a few times. This chain joins TRBV6-1 and TRBJ1-1; D perhaps matches TRBD1 (6 bases). The CDR3 has 14 amino acids. Trimming took 6 bases from V and 0 from J, leaving 11 bases between them. CDR1 is MNHNS, CDR2 SASEGT, per germline. The CDR3 loop is CASRRDTLNTEAFF. The CDR3 DNA reads TGTGCCAGCAGAAGGGACACCCTGAACACTGAAGCTTTCTTT.

In its sample, this clonotype was seen a few times. The chain uses TRBV12-3 or TRBV12-4 and TRBJ2-3; 7 nucleotides match TRBD2. The CDR3 sequence is 16 residues long. V lost 5 bases to trimming and J lost 2 bases; unmatched junction nucleotides: 10. CDR3 loop: CASSPSPAGPTDTQYF. The CDR3 bases are TGTGCCAGCAGTCCTTCCCCAGCGGGGCCCACAGATACGCAGTATTTT.

Only a few counts were recorded for this clonotype. The chain uses TRBV6-5 and TRBJ1-5; no clear D gene. This CDR3 spans 13 amino acids. The germline gives CDR1 MNHEY, CDR2 SVGAGI. V gave up 0 bases and J gave up 4 bases, with 4 bases separating them. CDR3 nucleotide sequence: TGTGCCAGCAGTTACTCAACGAATCAGCCCCAGCATTTT. Protein sequence: CASSYSTNQPQHF.

This clonotype was picked up many times. The rearrangement links TRBV3-1 to TRBJ2-5; D unclear. Trimming took off 2 bases at V and 5 bases at J, with 24 bases between the two ends. The CDR3 covers 18 residues. Germline CDR1 reads LGHDT; CDR2 reads YNNKEL (reference sequence). The DNA of the CDR3 is TGTGCCAGCAGCCAACCACCCAAAGCTCCAGGCCGCCGGGAGACCCAGTACTTC. Its translation: CASSQPPKAPGRRETQYF.

This clonotype was detected only a few times. The rearrangement links TRBV5-1 to TRBJ1-1; possible D gene TRBD1, 6 bases. Germline values: CDR1 SGHRS, CDR2 YFSETQ. Trimming removed 1 base from V and 1 base from J, with 8 bases in between. The length of the CDR3 is 14 residues. The DNA for the CDR3 is TGCGCCAGCAGCTTGAACAGGGCGAACACTGAAGCTTTCTTT. Protein sequence: CASSLNRANTEAFF.

This clonotype was found a few times. V gene TRBV20-1 combines with J gene TRBJ2-2; TRBD1 agrees at 9 bases. J gave up 1 base and V 4 bases, and 1 base lay outside the gene matches. The CDR3 covers 14 residues. Germline V CDR1 and CDR2: DFQATT, SNEGSKA (reference sequence). CDR3 sequence reads: CSAKGQGNTGELFF. The CDR3 DNA is TGCAGTGCTAAGGGACAGGGGAACACCGGGGAGCTGTTTTTT.

This rearrangement joins TRBV9 to TRBJ2-3; 11 bases fit TRBD1. Germline V gene sequence: CDR1 SGDLS, CDR2 YYNGEE. V shed 3 bases, J shed 8 bases, and the junction held 8 bases outside the gene matches. This CDR3 comprises 15 residues. DNA for the CDR3: TGTGCCAGCAGCGAGGGACAGGGGGTGTCTGGTACGCAGTATTTT. Translation: CASSEGQGVSGTQYF. Based on the CDR3 plus reference TRBV9 and TRBJ2-3, the full variable domain is DSGVTQTPKHLITATGQRVTLRCSPRSGDLSVYWYQQSLDQGLQFLIQYYNGEERAKGNILERFSAQQFPDLHSELNLSSLELGDSALYFCASSEGQGVSGTQYFGPGTRLTVL.

V and J are TRBV20-1 and TRBJ2-1; D is perhaps TRBD2 (5 bases). This CDR3 has 15 residues. Germline CDR1 reads DFQATT; CDR2 reads SNEGSKA (reference sequence). V lost 6 bases to trimming and J lost 0 bases, with 15 bases between them. The CDR3 sequence: CSAFSAEVSYNEQFF. The CDR3 region has the DNA TGCAGTGCGTTTTCAGCGGAGGTCTCCTACAATGAGCAGTTCTTC.

The chain is built from TRBV20-1 and TRBJ1-2, with D hard to call. The CDR3 is 12 residues long. Per the germline V gene, CDR1 is DFQATT and CDR2 is SNEGSKA (reference sequence). V was trimmed by 5 bases and J by 8 bases, leaving 15 bases between them. CDR3 amino acids: CSAYSLRGGYTF. The DNA of the CDR3 is TGCAGTGCTTACAGCCTACGAGGAGGCTACACCTTC.

This clonotype was observed at least ten times. Here the CDR3 reads CASSSGLNTEAFF. The CDR3, as DNA: TGTGCCAGCAGCTCAGGTCTGAACACTGAAGCTTTCTTT. The gene calls are TRBV6-1 and TRBJ1-1, with unresolved D. V was clipped by 6 bases and J by 0 bases, with 8 bases between them. Germline-derived CDR1 and CDR2 are MNHNS and SASEGT. This CDR3 is built from 13 residues.

This clonotype was found many times. The V call is TRBV29-1, the J call TRBJ2-1; 8 bases fit TRBD1. The CDR3 is 14 residues long. The V gene's germline CDR1 is SQVTM and CDR2 ANQGSEA. V dropped 6 bases and J dropped 2; count of bases not matched to a gene: 6. The CDR3 is CSVYTGGTYNEQFF. CDR3 DNA sequence: TGCAGCGTCTATACAGGGGGTACCTACAATGAGCAGTTCTTC.

This clonotype was seen ten or more times. The rearrangement uses TRBV20-1 and TRBJ2-5; D not certain. The CDR3 totals 12 residues. The germline CDR1 and CDR2 sequences are DFQATT and SNEGSKA (reference sequence). CDR3 sequence reads: CSVARSQETQYF. The CDR3 nucleotides read TGCAGCGTTGCGAGGAGCCAAGAGACCCAGTACTTC.

This clonotype was observed many times. The J gene is TRBJ2-2, the V gene TRBV12-3 or TRBV12-4, with 8 bases aligning to TRBD2. J lost 6 bases, V lost 5 bases, and 14 bases had no gene match. The CDR3 loop spans 17 amino acids. The CDR3 here is CASSRPPGLVVPGELFF. CDR3 in DNA: TGTGCCAGCAGTCGACCTCCGGGACTAGTCGTTCCCGGGGAGCTGTTTTTT.